This T cell receptor beta chain was captured in a study of regulatory T cells in long-lasting Graves disease. Findings of the study overall: TRBV28 was favored in persistent disease, as were TRBJ1-2 and TRBJ2-5.

The trim removed 8 bases at V and 10 bases at J, leaving 4 bases unmatched. The germline V gene has CDR1 ENHRY and CDR2 SYGVKD. This CDR3 comprises 10 residues. In this sample, this clonotype turned up a few times. The antigen remains unidentified. A read error is possible here, since a much larger clone lies one base away. With iRepertoire HTBI primers and Arm-PCR of CDR3 regions, TCR beta libraries were built. TCRdb reprocessed the multiplex PCR reads with MiXCR, giving one entry per CDR3 protein. There are 200,000 to 250,000 distinct CDR3 sequences in the sample; around 20% occur only once, and more than 11% lies in the top ten. Time point in this sample: newly diagnosed GD, antithyroid drugs for less than 3 months. The TCR library used RNA extracted from PBMCs. An endocrinology department in Xi'an, China, recruited the patients.

Specimen: peripheral blood mononuclear cells (PBMCs), collected at new diagnosis, from a patient treated with antithyroid drugs. The chain has TRBV10-3 and TRBJ2-7; the match to TRBD1 covers 8 bases. This TCR derives from a female donor with Graves disease. The CDR3 spells CAIRGTGQYF. In DNA form, the CDR3 reads TGTGCCATCCGCGGGACAGGACAGTACTTC.